Here is one T cell receptor beta chain with its context. It lacks a known antigen. Base quality data are lacking; no much larger clone is found one base away. Library construction relied on the immunoSEQ multiplex PCR assay. For the multiplex PCR, a mixture combining 60 forward primers for TCR Vbeta segments and 13 reverse primers for TCR Jbeta segments was used. The CDR3 region of rearranged TCR beta genes was amplified from genomic DNA with a multiplex PCR assay. The Illumina HiSeq System was used to sequence the amplified TCR beta libraries as 87-base-pair reads. On the authors' methods: Across the 600 to 700 repertoires, a later analysis counted tens of millions of unique TCR beta chains, 9.5 million to 12 million of which were shared by at least two donors. Raw reads were error-corrected and collapsed into unique sequences with a nearest-neighbor algorithm that merged closely related sequences to remove PCR and sequencing errors. V, D and J gene segments were assigned by aligning CDR3 sequences to IMGT reference sequences. For a sequence to be retained, a match of at least six nucleotides was required to both a V gene segment and a J gene segment. A rearrangement counted as productive if the CDR3 had no stop codons and remained in frame with V and J, and every other rearrangement counted as non-productive. Following IMGT convention, CDR3 was defined as the stretch from the second conserved V-encoded cysteine to the conserved J-encoded phenylalanine. Sequences without an unambiguous match to a single V gene segment were excluded from the earlier analysis of 500 to 700 of the donors. An earlier analysis of 500 to 700 of the donors classified V segments as functional when productive rearrangements were above 56.7% and as segregating when the standard deviation between donors was above 5%. A statistical classification framework was built for diagnosing cytomegalovirus status from the catalog of TCR beta chain sequences. In a later analysis, TCR nucleotide sequences were compared against IMGT/GENE-DB human TR gene sequences so that V and J genes could be assigned. The TCRdist pipeline was used in a later analysis to assign CDR3 sequences and most-parsimonious VDJ recombination scenarios. In a later analysis, every TCR beta chain was defined by the combination of its CDR3 amino acid sequence and its V-gene family, and reads without a unique V-gene family were dropped. A later analysis removed 550 to 650 highly shared, low-generation-probability nucleotide sequences to deal with suspected cross-contamination and a sequencing artifact. For each public chain, a later analysis derived a clonal expansion index from normalized ranks of inferred template counts within each repertoire. A later analysis computed generation probabilities with a VDJ recombination model fitted to out-of-frame rearrangements, and checked the results against IGoR. In a later analysis, hypergeometric tests were used to score TCR-TCR, TCR-HLA and TCR-CMV co-occurrence, with a repertoire-size bias correction applied to TCR pairs. To estimate false discovery rates, a later analysis permuted the HLA or CMV assignments 20 times. In a later analysis, co-occurring TCRs were grouped using DBSCAN, with TCRdist sequence similarity added in when clustering inside HLA-allele-positive subsets. Repertoires with fewer than 30,000 or more than 120,000 public chains were left out of co-occurrence clustering, as were five repertoires with anomalous nucleotide sharing. TCRdb holds this immuneACCESS table with in-frame rearrangements only. Some clones are missing; in checked studies, unresolved V genes explain under half, and the rest has no known cause. That table furnishes V, J and clone size, whereas the DNA furnished D and trimming. The sample includes around 150,000 clones, with approximately 9% observed a single time. The ten largest clones take up 1.8% of the sample.

The data stem from a study of cytomegalovirus exposure and HLA in healthy donors (TCRdb year 2017). About the full investigation: An earlier analysis of several hundred of the donors reported 250 to 300 Gb of sequence data and 95 million to 120 million unique TCR beta sequences obtained from roughly 180 million T cells. An early release covering 500 to 750 HLA-typed donors comprised about 300 gigabases of sequencing data and around 80 million unique TCR sequences. The genetic ancestry cluster associated with self-reported Caucasian donors included around 76% of the approximately 410 genotyped donors. The aim of the study was to test whether cataloging public T cell receptors could identify signatures of past pathogen exposure. The study profiled the T cell repertoires of 500 to 800 subjects by immunosequencing and related them to cytomegalovirus serostatus. A separate validation cohort of about 110 different subjects was used in addition to the 666-subject first cohort. High-throughput TCR immunosequencing, statistical association of individual TCRs with disease status, and machine learning were combined to predict cytomegalovirus infection status. In a later analysis, previously published TCR beta repertoires from roughly 710 donors were re-analyzed and high-resolution HLA genotyping was added so that TCR occurrence patterns could be studied. Rather than drawing on any new phenotypic data, the later analysis identified candidate immune exposures from TCR beta sequences and the way those sequences occurred across donors. An earlier analysis of 500 to 750 of the donors applied high-throughput TCR beta sequencing to assess whether each TCR beta V gene segment acted as functional or pseudogenic. Donor age, sex, ethnicity and CMV serostatus were compiled alongside the repertoire data. Genome-wide SNP genotypes for about 60% of the roughly 700 donors were used in a later genetic analysis, which treated that subset as a discovery cohort. All discovery cohort repertoires had been generated using a single sequencing platform. HLA typing included class I and class II loci at four-digit resolution. The number of typed donors differed by locus: about 620-640 for A, B, C, DRB1 and DQB1; roughly 510 for DQA1; around 610 for DPA1; and about 450 for DPB1. Four to six DR-DQ haplotypes were handled as single units for association and clustering, since linkage in the cohort was strong. Across roughly 420 genotyped donors of the cohort, an average of roughly 250,000 unique TCR beta nucleotide sequences per donor were sequenced, and roughly 17% of those sequences were non-productive. Overall study results and their limits: The sequencing pipeline was judged likely to have produced a cluster of highly shared sequence variants as a technical artifact. Cytomegalovirus status was reported to be diagnosed by the classifier with high specificity and sensitivity in both the original and validation cohorts. A later genetic analysis reported fewer N-insertions in productive TCRs among donors in an Asian-associated ancestry cluster than the approximately 670-donor mean. A later analysis found that HLA-associated TCR beta chains were more clonally expanded and had lower generation probabilities than equally common non-associated chains. While some public TCRs were present in many individuals, most TCR sequences turned up only very rarely across donors. HLA typing was unavailable for some donors at each locus, so association tests used only the typed subset. Sequencing depth was assumed to be roughly uniform across donors in the presence/absence analyses, though that assumption may not hold. Because counts were too low, under 20 rarely observed V segments, including chromosome 9 orphons, were left out of the earlier analysis of 587 of the donors. A later analysis associated about 17,000 TCR beta sequences with specific HLA alleles at a false discovery rate of 0.05. In an earlier analysis of around 600 of the donors, most TCR beta V segments appeared in productive rearrangements about 87% or about 30% of the time, broadly matching IMGT annotations. A further reported finding was that TCR beta sequences accurately predicted the HLA-A and HLA-B alleles for most subjects in the first cohort. Only TCR beta chains were sequenced in this cohort, and the absence of alpha or paired-chain data limited detectable features. According to a later analysis, most CMV-associated TCR beta chains appeared to be HLA-restricted, and the HLA associations seemed to be driven largely by CMV exposure. Immune exposure information for the cohort was limited to CMV serostatus. Assigning TCR associations to individual alleles was difficult when HLA alleles, especially DR and DQ, strongly co-occurred. Correlated functional status among segregating V segments might reflect linkage disequilibrium, but an unknown experimental factor could not be ruled out. In the study, around 150 TCR beta chains were listed as associated with cytomegalovirus. It was suggested by the authors that the approach could potentially be generalized to other disease states and immunological phenotypes. According to a later analysis, parvovirus B19, influenza, CMV and Epstein-Barr virus appeared linked to several top co-occurrence clusters. In a later analysis, the rate of TCR association differed among HLA loci, with DRB1 alleles having the most associated TCRs and HLA-C alleles having the fewest. Three of the identified cytomegalovirus-associated TCR beta chains were confirmed in vitro to be specific for cytomegalovirus antigens. V-gene and J-gene trimming of TCR beta chains was associated with a missense DCLRE1C variant in a later genetic analysis, and the association was replicated in an independent cohort.

The cohort consisted of approximately 670 healthy bone marrow donors. At the time of sampling, all cohort members were nominally healthy, though unrecorded immune exposures were likely present. The donor tested CMV seronegative and was one of the 352 seronegative cohort members. A peripheral blood sample was collected from each donor, and TCR beta sequencing was performed on peripheral blood mononuclear cells. The Qiagen DNeasy Blood Extraction Kit was used to extract genomic DNA from the blood cell samples. The sample taken for sequencing was PBMCs. The receptor was derived from a male donor in good health and CMV-seronegative.

The CDR3 protein sequence reads: CAVQGFLNTEAFF. Here is the DNA: TGTGCCGTACAGGGTTTCCTAAACACTGAAGCTTTCTTT. The chain is made from TRBV6-5 and TRBJ1-1, and the D gene may be TRBD1, 6 bases matching. The germline V gene supplies CDR1 MNHEY and CDR2 SVGAGI. The V and J ends are trimmed by 11 bases and 2 bases, leaving 15 bases between them. Its CDR3 holds 13 amino acids, cysteine through phenylalanine. The CDR3 DNA has 39 bases and is translated from base 1.